This TCR beta chain appears in the sequencing data of a study of T cells in Graves' hyperthyroidism and ophthalmopathy. At the level of the study: Pretreatment peripheral blood was obtained at initial diagnosis.

The study defined stable Graves' hyperthyroidism as no ophthalmopathy progression within 18 months. The PBMCs were sourced from fresh peripheral blood (about 10 ml). TCR beta CDR3 sequences were amplified from RNA transcripts. Using the HTBI primer set, a first-round RT-PCR was run on the TCR CDR3. TCRdb fed the multiplex PCR reads into MiXCR, producing one record per CDR3 protein. This repertoire shows under 350,000 distinct CDR3 sequences, 20% to 25% found once; its top ten account for less than 65%. Study-level results: In validation, the model predicted ophthalmopathy. These predictions came a median about 6.5 months before onset.

This clonotype was recorded many times. The antigen remains unidentified. The CDR3 contains 17 residues. Trimming took 6 bases from V and 4 from J; bases not matched to a gene: 9. Germline loops: CDR1 SNHLY, CDR2 FYNNEI. What was sequenced was blood. The chain links TRBV2 to TRBJ2-2; 12 positions agree with TRBD2. The sequence was obtained from a woman in her forties or fifties with Graves' hyperthyroidism. This CDR3 is CASRGTSGGPSTGELFF. The CDR3 bases are TGTGCCAGCAGGGGCACTAGCGGGGGGCCTAGCACCGGGGAGCTGTTTTTT. The full variable domain, rest sourced from reference TRBV2 and TRBJ2-2, is EPEVTQTPSHQVTQMGQEVILRCVPISNHLYFYWYRQILGQKVEFLVSFYNNEISEKSEIFDDQFSVERPDGSNFTLKIRSTKLEDSAMYFCASRGTSGGPSTGELFFGEGSRLTVL.